This paragraph reports one T cell receptor beta chain. As yet, its antigen is unknown. The data are from a study of blood T cells in healthy people across ages. Alongside a J-beta primer mix, a sample-barcoded 5' primer served in a second PCR lasting 7 to 11 cycles. Each TCR beta cDNA got a 12-nucleotide random molecular identifier. TCRdb used MiXCR to reprocess the 5' RACE reads, holding one entry per CDR3 protein. Found here are 600,000 to 650,000 distinct CDR3 sequences, approximately 50% of them singletons; the top ten hold roughly 34%. CDR3 length equals 17 residues. Deletions cut 5 bases from V and 1 base from J, with 19 bases between. Germline loops: CDR1 MDHEN, CDR2 SYDVKM. Overall study results and limits: Among long-lived donors, naive CD4+ cells were more numerous and diversity higher than in aged donors. Across the age range, TCR beta diversity per million T cells fell in a roughly linear way.

Sequenced input: blood. This TCR came from a man aged 55 to 70 in good health. The chain carries TRBV28 and TRBJ2-3; D tentatively fits TRBD1 or TRBD2 (7 bases each). The CDR3 loop is CASSPLSPGGGTDTQYF. The CDR3, as DNA: TGTGCCAGCAGTCCCTTATCCCCAGGGGGGGGCACAGATACGCAGTATTTT.